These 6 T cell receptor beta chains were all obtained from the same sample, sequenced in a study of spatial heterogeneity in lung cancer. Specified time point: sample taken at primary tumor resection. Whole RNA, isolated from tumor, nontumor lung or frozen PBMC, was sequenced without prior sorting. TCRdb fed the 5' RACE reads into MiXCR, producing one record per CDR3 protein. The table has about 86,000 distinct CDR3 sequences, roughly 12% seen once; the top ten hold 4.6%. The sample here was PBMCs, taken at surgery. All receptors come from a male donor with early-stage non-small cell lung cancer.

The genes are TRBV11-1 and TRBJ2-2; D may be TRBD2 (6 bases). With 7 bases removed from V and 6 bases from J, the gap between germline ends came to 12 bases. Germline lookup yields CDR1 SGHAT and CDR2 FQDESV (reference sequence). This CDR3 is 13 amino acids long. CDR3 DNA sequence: TGTGCCAGCATGCCGGGAGCGGCCGGGGAGCTGTTTTTT. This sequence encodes CASMPGAAGELFF.

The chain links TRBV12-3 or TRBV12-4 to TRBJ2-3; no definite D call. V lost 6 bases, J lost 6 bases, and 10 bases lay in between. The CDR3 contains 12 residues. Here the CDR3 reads CASRGIGDTQYF. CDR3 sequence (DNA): TGTGCCAGCAGGGGGATCGGGGATACGCAGTATTTT.

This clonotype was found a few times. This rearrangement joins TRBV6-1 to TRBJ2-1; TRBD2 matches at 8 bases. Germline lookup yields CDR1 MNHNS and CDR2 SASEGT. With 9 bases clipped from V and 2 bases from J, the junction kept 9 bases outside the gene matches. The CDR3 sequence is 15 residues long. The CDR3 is CASSGAGGAYNEQFF. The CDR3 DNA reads TGTGCCAGTTCGGGGGCGGGAGGAGCCTACAATGAGCAGTTCTTC.

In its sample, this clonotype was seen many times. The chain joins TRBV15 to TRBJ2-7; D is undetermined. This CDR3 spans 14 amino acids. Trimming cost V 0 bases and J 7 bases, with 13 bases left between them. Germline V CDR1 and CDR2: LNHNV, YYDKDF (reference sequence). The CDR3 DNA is TGTGCCACCAGCAGAGATCAGGCCGCGCAGGAGCAGTACTTC. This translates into CATSRDQAAQEQYF.

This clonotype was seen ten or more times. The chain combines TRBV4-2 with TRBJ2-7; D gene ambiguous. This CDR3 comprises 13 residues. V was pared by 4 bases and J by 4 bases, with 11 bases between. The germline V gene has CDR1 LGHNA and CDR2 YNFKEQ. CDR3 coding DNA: TGTGCCAGCAGCCCCGACACCTGGTACGAGCAGTACTTC. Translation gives CASSPDTWYEQYF.

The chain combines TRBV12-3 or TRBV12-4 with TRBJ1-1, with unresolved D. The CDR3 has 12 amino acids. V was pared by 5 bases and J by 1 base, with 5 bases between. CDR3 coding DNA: TGTGCCAGCAGTCCGTCGAACACTGAAGCTTTCTTT. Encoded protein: CASSPSNTEAFF.